This T cell receptor (beta chain) comes out of a study of T-cell reconstitution after alpha-beta-depleted transplantation in children. As concerns this clonotype: The antigen is not known.

Notes on the study in general: There were reportedly several hundred expanded graft clones from which alpha-beta T cells came about two months after transplant. Day-60 TCRbeta diversity that was high in some patients was derived from surviving recipient T cells and thymic progenitors.

The junction had 6 bases not matched to a gene; V was cut back by 3 bases and J by 0 bases. Germline V CDR1 and CDR2: DFQATT, SNEGSKA (reference sequence). This CDR3 region has 17 residues. Unique molecular identifiers were used in preparing the TCRbeta library. Via MiXCR, TCRdb re-called the PCR reads, giving one row per CDR3 protein. The sample lists about 250,000 distinct CDR3 sequences, more than 20% occurring once. The sequence derives from a female patient between 2 and 15 years old who had a stem cell transplant for congenital amegakaryocytic thrombocytopenia, so the T cells may come from the graft donor. The chain uses TRBV20-1 and TRBJ2-3; 13 positions match TRBD2. The sample was PBMCs, mostly from graft donor cells, taken 360 days after TCRalphabeta/CD19-depleted stem cell transplant. CDR3 amino acids: CSASLLAGGLSTDTQYF. The CDR3 nucleotides are TGCAGTGCTAGTTTACTAGCGGGGGGGCTTAGCACAGATACGCAGTATTTT.